A selection of T cell receptor beta chains follows, all from one sample in a study of cytomegalovirus exposure and HLA in healthy donors. Measured with immunoSEQ multiplex PCR; TCRdb has only the in-frame clones, and not every one. The top ten clones hold approximately 4% of a sample with more than 100,000 clones, about two thirds of them seen once. Sample: PBMCs. These TCRs come from a man aged 45-65 years in good health and CMV-seropositive. Each CDR3 is given with its conserved first and last residue. D genes are given only for firm matches.

v_call: TRBV18
j_call: TRBJ2-3
cdr3_length: 14
d_call: NA
cdr3_aa: CASSPRETTDTQYF
cdr3_nt: TGTGCCAGCTCACCCAGGGAAACTACAGATACGCAGTATTTT

v_call: TRBV5-8
j_call: TRBJ1-5
cdr3_length: 15
d_call: NA
cdr3_aa: CASSLRRGGSQPQHF
cdr3_nt: TGTGCCAGCAGCTTGCGTAGGGGAGGTAGTCAGCCCCAGCATTTT

v_call: TRBV29-1
j_call: TRBJ1-2
cdr3_length: 15
d_call: NA
cdr3_aa: CSVEGAGPTNYGYTF
cdr3_nt: TGCAGCGTTGAAGGAGCAGGCCCCACCAACTATGGCTACACCTTC

v_call: TRBV18
j_call: TRBJ2-6
cdr3_length: 15
d_call: NA
cdr3_aa: CASSSGGIGANVLTF
cdr3_nt: TGTGCCAGCTCATCTGGGGGCATCGGGGCCAACGTCCTGACTTTC

v_call: TRBV7-2
j_call: TRBJ1-2
cdr3_length: 15
d_call: NA
cdr3_aa: CASTKVVGLNYGYTF
cdr3_nt: TGTGCCAGCACCAAAGTGGTGGGACTTAACTATGGCTACACCTTC

v_call: TRBV4-3
j_call: TRBJ1-5
cdr3_length: 15
d_call: NA
cdr3_aa: CASSHVRGSNQPQHF
cdr3_nt: TGCGCCAGCAGCCACGTCAGGGGTTCCAATCAGCCCCAGCATTTT

v_call: TRBV19
j_call: TRBJ1-6
cdr3_length: 16
d_call: TRBD1
cdr3_aa: CASSTPGTGEYSPLHF
cdr3_nt: TGTGCCAGTAGTACCCCCGGGACAGGGGAATATTCACCCCTCCACTTT

v_call: TRBV6-6
j_call: TRBJ1-6
cdr3_length: 15
d_call: NA
cdr3_aa: CASSNGGPYNSPLHF
cdr3_nt: TGTGCCAGCAGCAACGGGGGACCCTATAATTCACCCCTCCACTTT

v_call: TRBV2
j_call: TRBJ2-3
cdr3_length: 13
d_call: TRBD1
cdr3_aa: CASTRTGGDTQYF
cdr3_nt: TGTGCCAGCACCCGGACAGGGGGAGATACGCAGTATTTT

v_call: TRBV7-9
j_call: TRBJ2-7
cdr3_length: 14
d_call: NA
cdr3_aa: CASSLSVSTYEQYF
cdr3_nt: TGTGCCAGCAGCCTTTCAGTTTCCACCTACGAGCAGTACTTC